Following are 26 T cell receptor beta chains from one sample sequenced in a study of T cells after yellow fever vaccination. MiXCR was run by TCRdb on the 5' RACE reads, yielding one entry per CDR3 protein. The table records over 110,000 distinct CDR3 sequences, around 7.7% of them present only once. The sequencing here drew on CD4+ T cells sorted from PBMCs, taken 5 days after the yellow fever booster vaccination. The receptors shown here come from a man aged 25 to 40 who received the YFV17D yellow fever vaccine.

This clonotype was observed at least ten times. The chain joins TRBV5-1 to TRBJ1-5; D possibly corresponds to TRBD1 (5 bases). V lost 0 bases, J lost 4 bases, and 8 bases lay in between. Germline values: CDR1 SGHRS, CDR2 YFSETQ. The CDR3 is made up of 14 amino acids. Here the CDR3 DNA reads TGCGCCAGCAGCTTGGGACAGCCAAATCAGCCCCAGCATTTT. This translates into CASSLGQPNQPQHF.

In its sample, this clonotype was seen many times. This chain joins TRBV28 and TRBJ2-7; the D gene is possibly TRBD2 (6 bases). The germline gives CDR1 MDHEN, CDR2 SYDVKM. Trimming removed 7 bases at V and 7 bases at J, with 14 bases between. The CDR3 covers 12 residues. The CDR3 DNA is TGTGCCAGCACCGGGACTCCCTCTGAGCAGTACTTC. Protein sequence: CASTGTPSEQYF.

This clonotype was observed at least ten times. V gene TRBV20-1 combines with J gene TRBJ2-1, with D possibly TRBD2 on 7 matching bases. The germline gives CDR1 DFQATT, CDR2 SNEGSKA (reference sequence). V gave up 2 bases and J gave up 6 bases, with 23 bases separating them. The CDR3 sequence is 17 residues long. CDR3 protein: CSARTKGLAGGLNEQFF. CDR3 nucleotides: TGCAGTGCTAGAACAAAAGGGCTAGCCGGGGGGCTCAATGAGCAGTTCTTC.

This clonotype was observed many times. The CDR3: CASSSRGGEQYF. The CDR3, as DNA: TGTGCCAGCAGTTCCAGGGGGGGCGAGCAGTACTTC. The chain carries TRBV6-6 and TRBJ2-7; tentatively, D is TRBD1 or TRBD2 (7 bases each). Germline CDR1 and CDR2: MNHNY and SVGAGI (reference sequence). This CDR3 region has 12 residues. V was cut by 4 bases and J by 6 bases, with 10 bases left in between.

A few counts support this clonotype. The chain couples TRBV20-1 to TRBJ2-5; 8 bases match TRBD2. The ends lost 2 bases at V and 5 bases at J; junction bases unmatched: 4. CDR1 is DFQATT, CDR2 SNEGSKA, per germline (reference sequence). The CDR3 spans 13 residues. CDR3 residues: CSARRTSRETQYF. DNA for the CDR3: TGCAGTGCTAGAAGGACTAGCAGGGAGACCCAGTACTTC.

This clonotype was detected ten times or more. The DNA for the CDR3 is TGTGCCAGCAGCTTTGACAGGGGAACCTACGAGCAGTACTTC. It codes for CASSFDRGTYEQYF. V and J are TRBV7-2 and TRBJ2-7; 8 bases line up with TRBD1. Germline V gives CDR1 SGHTA, CDR2 FQGNSA. The V and J ends lost 3 bases and 2 bases, in that order; junction bases with no gene match: 3. This CDR3 contains 14 residues.

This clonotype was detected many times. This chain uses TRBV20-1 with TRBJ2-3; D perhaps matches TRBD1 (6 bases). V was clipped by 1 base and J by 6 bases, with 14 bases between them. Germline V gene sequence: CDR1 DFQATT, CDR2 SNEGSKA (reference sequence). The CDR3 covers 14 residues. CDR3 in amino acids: CSARAGGALDTQYF. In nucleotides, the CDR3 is TGCAGTGCTAGAGCTGGGGGCGCGTTGGATACGCAGTATTTT.

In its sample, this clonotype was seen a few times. CDR3 loop: CASSDPTGTARLTNEKLFF. As DNA, the CDR3 is TGTGCCAGCAGTGACCCGACCGGGACTGCCCGCCTAACTAATGAAAAACTGTTTTTT. The chain joins TRBV6-4 to TRBJ1-4; D is possibly TRBD1 (5 bases). Germline CDR1 is MRHNA and CDR2 is SNTAGT. The V end lost 2 bases, the J end lost 1 base, and 20 bases lay between the germline ends. This CDR3 has 19 residues.

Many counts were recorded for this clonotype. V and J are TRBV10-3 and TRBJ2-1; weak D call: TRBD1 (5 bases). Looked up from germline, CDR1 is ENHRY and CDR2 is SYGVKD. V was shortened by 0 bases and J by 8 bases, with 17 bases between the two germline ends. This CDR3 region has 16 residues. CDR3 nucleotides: TGTGCCATCAGTGAGTCCCAGGGTGCGTTGGTGGATGAGCAGTTCTTC. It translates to CAISESQGALVDEQFF.

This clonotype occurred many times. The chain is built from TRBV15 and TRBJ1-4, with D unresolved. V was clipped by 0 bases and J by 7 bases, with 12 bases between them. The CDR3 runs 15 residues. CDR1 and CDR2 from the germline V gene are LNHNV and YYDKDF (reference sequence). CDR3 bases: TGTGCCACCAGCAGAGATCCTTCGTGGGGTGAAAAACTGTTTTTT. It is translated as CATSRDPSWGEKLFF.

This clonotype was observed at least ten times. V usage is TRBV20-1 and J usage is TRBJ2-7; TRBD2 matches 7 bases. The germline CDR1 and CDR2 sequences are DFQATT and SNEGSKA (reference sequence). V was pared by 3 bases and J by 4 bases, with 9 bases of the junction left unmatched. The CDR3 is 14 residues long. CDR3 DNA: TGCAGTGCTAGTCCCGGGACTAAAGTTTACGAGCAGTACTTC. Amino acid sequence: CSASPGTKVYEQYF.

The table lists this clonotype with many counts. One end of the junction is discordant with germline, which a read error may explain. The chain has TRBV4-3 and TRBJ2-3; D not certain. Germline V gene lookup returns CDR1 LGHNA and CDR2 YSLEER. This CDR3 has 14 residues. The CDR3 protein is CASSEDPFTDTQYF. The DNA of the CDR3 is TGCGCCAGCAGCGAAGACCCGTTCACAGATACGCAGTATTTT.

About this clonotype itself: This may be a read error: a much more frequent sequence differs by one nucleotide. CDR3: CASSYSPGETQYF. The DNA for the CDR3 is TGTGCCAGCAGTTACTCACCAGGGGAGACCCAGTACTTC. The V and J genes are TRBV6-5 and TRBJ2-5; maybe TRBD1 (5 bases). CDR3 length: 13 amino acids. Germline loops: CDR1 MNHEY, CDR2 SVGAGI. Trimming left V 0 bases short and J 5 bases short, with 7 bases between.

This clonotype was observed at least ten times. This CDR3 reads CASSRAGSGANVLTF. The CDR3 nucleotides read TGCGCCAGCAGCCGGGCGGGATCTGGGGCCAACGTCCTGACTTTC. The V call is TRBV4-3, the J call TRBJ2-6; D is perhaps TRBD2 (6 bases). Germline V gene lookup returns CDR1 LGHNA and CDR2 YSLEER. The CDR3 is 15 amino acids. Trimming stripped 4 bases from V and 1 base from J, with 8 bases between.

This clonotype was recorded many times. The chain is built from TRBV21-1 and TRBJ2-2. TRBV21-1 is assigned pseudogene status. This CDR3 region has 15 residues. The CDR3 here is CASSKSSGKTGELFF. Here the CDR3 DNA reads TGTGCCAGCAGCAAATCTTCGGGGAAGACCGGGGAGCTGTTTTTT.

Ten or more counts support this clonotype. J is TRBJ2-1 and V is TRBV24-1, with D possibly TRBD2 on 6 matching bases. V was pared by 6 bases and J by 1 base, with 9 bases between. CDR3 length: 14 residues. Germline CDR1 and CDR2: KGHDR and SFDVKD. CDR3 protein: CATSKEGSYNEQFF. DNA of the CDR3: TGTGCCACCAGTAAGGAGGGGTCCTACAATGAGCAGTTCTTC.

For the CDR3, the DNA is TGTGCCAGCAGTTACAAGCGGGAGGGCTATGGCTACACCTTC. Translated: CASSYKREGYGYTF. The chain combines TRBV6-5 with TRBJ1-2; D is undetermined. The CDR3 loop spans 14 amino acids. Trimming removed 2 bases from V and 4 bases from J, with 11 bases in between. Germline loops: CDR1 MNHEY, CDR2 SVGAGI.

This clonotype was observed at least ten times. The CDR3 spells CASSRAQTSGSAYEQYF. Here the CDR3 DNA reads TGCGCCAGCAGCCGGGCCCAGACTAGCGGGAGTGCCTACGAGCAGTACTTC. This chain links TRBV4-1 with TRBJ2-7; 12 nucleotides agree with TRBD2. Germline V gene sequence: CDR1 MGHRA, CDR2 YSYEKL. There are 17 residues in the CDR3. V lost 4 bases and J lost 2; bases outside the gene matches: 9.

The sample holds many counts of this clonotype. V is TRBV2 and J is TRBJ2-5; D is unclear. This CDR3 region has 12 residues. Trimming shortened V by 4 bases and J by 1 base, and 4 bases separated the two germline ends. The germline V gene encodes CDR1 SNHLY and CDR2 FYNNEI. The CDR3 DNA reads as TGTGCCAGCAGTGTGCTCCAAGAGACCCAGTACTTC. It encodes CASSVLQETQYF. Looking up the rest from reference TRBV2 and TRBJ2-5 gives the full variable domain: EPEVTQTPSHQVTQMGQEVILRCVPISNHLYFYWYRQILGQKVEFLVSFYNNEISEKSEIFDDQFSVERPDGSNFTLKIRSTKLEDSAMYFCASSVLQETQYFGPGTRLLVL.

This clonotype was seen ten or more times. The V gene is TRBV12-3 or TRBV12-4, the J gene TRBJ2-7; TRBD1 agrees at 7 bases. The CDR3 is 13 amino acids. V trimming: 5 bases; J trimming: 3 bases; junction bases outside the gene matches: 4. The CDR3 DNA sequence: TGTGCCAGCAGTGGATCAGGGGGCTACGAGCAGTACTTC. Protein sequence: CASSGSGGYEQYF.

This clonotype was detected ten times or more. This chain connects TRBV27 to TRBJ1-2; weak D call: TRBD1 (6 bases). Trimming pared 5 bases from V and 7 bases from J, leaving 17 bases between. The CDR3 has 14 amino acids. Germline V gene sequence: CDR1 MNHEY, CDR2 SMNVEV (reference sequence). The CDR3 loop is CASSPLQGLGGYTF. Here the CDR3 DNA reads TGTGCCAGCAGTCCATTACAGGGACTGGGTGGCTACACCTTC.

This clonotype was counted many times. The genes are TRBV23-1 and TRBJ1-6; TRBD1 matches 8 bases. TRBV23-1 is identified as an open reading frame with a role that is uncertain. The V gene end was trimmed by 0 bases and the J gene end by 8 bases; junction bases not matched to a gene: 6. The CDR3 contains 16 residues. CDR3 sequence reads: CASSQSRTGGYSPLHF. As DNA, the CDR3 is TGCGCCAGCAGTCAATCGCGAACAGGGGGTTATTCACCCCTCCACTTT.

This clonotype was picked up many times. The CDR3 nucleotides are TGCAGTGCTAGAGGGGGGTTGACTAGCTCGTCTTCCTACAATGAGCAGTTCTTC. Residues: CSARGGLTSSSSYNEQFF. V is TRBV20-1 and J is TRBJ2-1; 7 bases align to TRBD2. The CDR3 length is 18 residues. The germline gives CDR1 DFQATT, CDR2 SNEGSKA (reference sequence). With V trimmed by 1 base and J by 1 base, 13 bases remained unmatched.

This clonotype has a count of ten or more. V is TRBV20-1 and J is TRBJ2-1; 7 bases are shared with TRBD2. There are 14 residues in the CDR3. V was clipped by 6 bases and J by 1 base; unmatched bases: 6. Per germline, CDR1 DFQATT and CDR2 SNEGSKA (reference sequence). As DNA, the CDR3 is TGCAGTGCGACGGGAGGATCTTCCTACAATGAGCAGTTCTTC. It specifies CSATGGSSYNEQFF.

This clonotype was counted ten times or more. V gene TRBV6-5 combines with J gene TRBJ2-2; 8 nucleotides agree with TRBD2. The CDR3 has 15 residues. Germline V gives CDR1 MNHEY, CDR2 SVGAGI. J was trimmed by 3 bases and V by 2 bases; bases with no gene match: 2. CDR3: CASSYERGHTGELFF. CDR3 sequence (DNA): TGTGCCAGCAGTTACGAGCGGGGGCACACCGGGGAGCTGTTTTTT.

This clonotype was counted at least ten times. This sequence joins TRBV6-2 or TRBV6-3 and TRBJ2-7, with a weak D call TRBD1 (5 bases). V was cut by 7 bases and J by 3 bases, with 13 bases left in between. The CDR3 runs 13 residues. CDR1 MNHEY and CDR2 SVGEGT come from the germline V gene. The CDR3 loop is CASTQVQGYEQYF. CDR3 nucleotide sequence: TGTGCCAGCACCCAGGTCCAGGGCTACGAGCAGTACTTC.